Sequencing of this TCR beta chain was carried out in a study of cytomegalovirus exposure and HLA in healthy donors. The V segment lost 5 bases and the J segment 4 bases; nucleotides outside the gene matches: 6. The CDR3 covers 14 residues. Germline V gene sequence: CDR1 SGHDN, CDR2 FVKESK. The PCR made use of 60 Vbeta and 13 Jbeta primers. TCRdb's table, derived via immunoSEQ multiplex PCR, lists solely in-frame clones and lacks some. Of about 210,000 clones detected, about 81% appear once; the ten largest clones hold roughly 6%. The origin of this receptor is a man aged 35-49 years in good health and CMV-seropositive. The material sequenced was PBMCs. The chain links TRBV14 to TRBJ1-1, with 8 bases that match TRBD1. CDR3 nucleotide sequence: TGTGCCAGCAGCGTTGGACAGGGATCCACTGAAGCTTTCTTT. Amino acid sequence: CASSVGQGSTEAFF.